This T cell receptor (beta chain) is drawn from a study of blood T cell repertoires in COVID-19. In the authors' methods: Estimation of nucleated cell counts was performed using reference gene primer amplification. Clones were read by immunoSEQ multiplex PCR, and TCRdb kept only the in-frame ones, dropping some. V and J calls and clone size are as listed in that table; D and trimming were resolved from the DNA. The sample lists approximately 150,000 clones; under 90% were seen once. The source of this sequence is a woman at least 80 years old with acute or convalescent COVID-19. Sequencing was done on a sample of peripheral blood.

This CDR3 is CASSRTRTGIYNEQFF. The CDR3, as DNA: TGTGCCAGCAGTCGCACCCGGACAGGGATATACAATGAGCAGTTCTTC. The rearrangement links TRBV27 to TRBJ2-1; TRBD1 aligns across 8 bases. CDR3 length equals 16 residues. V lost 5 bases to trimming and J lost 4 bases; unmatched junction nucleotides: 10. Per the germline V gene, CDR1 is MNHEY and CDR2 is SMNVEV (reference sequence).